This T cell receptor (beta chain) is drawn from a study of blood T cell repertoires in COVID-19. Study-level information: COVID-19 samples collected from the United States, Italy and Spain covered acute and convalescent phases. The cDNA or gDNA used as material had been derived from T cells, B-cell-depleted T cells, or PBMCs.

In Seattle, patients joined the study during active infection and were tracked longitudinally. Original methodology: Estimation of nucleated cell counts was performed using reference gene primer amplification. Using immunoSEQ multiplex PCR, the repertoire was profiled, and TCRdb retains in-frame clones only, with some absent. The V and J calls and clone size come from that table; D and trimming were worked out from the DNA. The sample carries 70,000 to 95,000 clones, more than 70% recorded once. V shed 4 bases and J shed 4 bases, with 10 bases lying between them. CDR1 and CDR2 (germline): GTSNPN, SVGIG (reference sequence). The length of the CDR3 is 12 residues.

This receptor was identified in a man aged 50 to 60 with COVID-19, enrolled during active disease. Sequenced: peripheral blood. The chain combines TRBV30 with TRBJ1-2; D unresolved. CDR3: CAWKAGSYGYTF. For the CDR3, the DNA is TGTGCCTGGAAGGCGGGCAGCTATGGCTACACCTTC.